The entry below gives a single T cell receptor (beta chain) sequence along with its context. Its antigen is still unknown. The sample comes from a study of cytomegalovirus exposure and HLA in healthy donors. The study's findings and limits: In most subjects, TCR beta sequences reportedly gave accurate predictions of HLA-A and HLA-B alleles. Later analysis suggested most CMV-associated TCR beta chains were HLA-restricted. The availability of immune exposure information extended only to CMV serostatus.

CDR3 length: 15 residues. With V trimmed by 4 bases and J by 3 bases, 8 bases remained unmatched. CDR1 and CDR2 from the germline V gene are SGHNT and YENEEA. The primer mix had 60 Vbeta and 13 Jbeta primers. Original data processing: Unique TCR beta chains numbered roughly 83 million in a later analysis, with roughly 9.9 million shared. Profiled with immunoSEQ multiplex PCR; TCRdb holds only in-frame clones, not every one. The V and J calls and clone size come from that table; D and trimming were worked out from the DNA. In the table there are about 250,000 clones, roughly 70% of which are singletons.

The sequencing sample was made of PBMCs. This chain uses TRBV11-3 with TRBJ2-7, with 8 positions matching TRBD1. The TCR originated in a female donor in good health and CMV-seronegative. CDR3 nucleotides: TGTGCCAGCAGCTGGCCCGGACAGGGAATCTACGAGCAGTACTTC. It specifies CASSWPGQGIYEQYF.